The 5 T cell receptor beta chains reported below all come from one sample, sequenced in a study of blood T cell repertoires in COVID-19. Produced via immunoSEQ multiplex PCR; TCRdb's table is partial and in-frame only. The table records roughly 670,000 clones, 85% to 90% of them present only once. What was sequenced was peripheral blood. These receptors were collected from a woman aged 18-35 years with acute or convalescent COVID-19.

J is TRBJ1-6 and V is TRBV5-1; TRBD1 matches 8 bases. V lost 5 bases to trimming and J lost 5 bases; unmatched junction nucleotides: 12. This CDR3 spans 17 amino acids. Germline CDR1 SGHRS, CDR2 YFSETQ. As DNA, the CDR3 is TGCGCCAGCAGACCCCTGGACAGGGAGGGCCATAATTCACCCCTCCACTTT. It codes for CASRPLDREGHNSPLHF.

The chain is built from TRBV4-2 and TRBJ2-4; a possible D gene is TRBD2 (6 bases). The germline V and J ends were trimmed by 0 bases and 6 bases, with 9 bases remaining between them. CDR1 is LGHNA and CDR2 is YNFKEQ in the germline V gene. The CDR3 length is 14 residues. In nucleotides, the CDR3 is TGTGCCAGCAGCCAAGATGTCGGGGGAAACATTCAGTACTTC. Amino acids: CASSQDVGGNIQYF.

As DNA, the CDR3 is TGTGCCAGCAGCCGGAGAAACTATGGCTACACCTTC. Translation: CASSRRNYGYTF. The chain combines TRBV11-2 with TRBJ1-2; no clear D. The CDR3 totals 12 residues. V gave up 5 bases and J gave up 2 bases, with 6 bases separating them. The germline V gene encodes CDR1 SGHAT and CDR2 FQNNGV.

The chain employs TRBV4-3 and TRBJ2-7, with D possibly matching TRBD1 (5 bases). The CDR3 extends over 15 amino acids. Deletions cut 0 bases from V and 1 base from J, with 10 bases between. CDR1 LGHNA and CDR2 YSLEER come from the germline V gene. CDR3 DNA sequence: TGCGCCAGCAGCCAAGAAAGGGGCCCTTCCTACGAGCAGTACTTC. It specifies CASSQERGPSYEQYF.

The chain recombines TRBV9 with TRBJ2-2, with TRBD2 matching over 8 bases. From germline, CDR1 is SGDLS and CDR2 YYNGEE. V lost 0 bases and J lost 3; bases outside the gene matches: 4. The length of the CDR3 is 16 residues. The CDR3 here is CASSVDTAGDTGELFF. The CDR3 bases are TGTGCCAGCAGCGTAGATACAGCGGGGGACACCGGGGAGCTGTTTTTT.